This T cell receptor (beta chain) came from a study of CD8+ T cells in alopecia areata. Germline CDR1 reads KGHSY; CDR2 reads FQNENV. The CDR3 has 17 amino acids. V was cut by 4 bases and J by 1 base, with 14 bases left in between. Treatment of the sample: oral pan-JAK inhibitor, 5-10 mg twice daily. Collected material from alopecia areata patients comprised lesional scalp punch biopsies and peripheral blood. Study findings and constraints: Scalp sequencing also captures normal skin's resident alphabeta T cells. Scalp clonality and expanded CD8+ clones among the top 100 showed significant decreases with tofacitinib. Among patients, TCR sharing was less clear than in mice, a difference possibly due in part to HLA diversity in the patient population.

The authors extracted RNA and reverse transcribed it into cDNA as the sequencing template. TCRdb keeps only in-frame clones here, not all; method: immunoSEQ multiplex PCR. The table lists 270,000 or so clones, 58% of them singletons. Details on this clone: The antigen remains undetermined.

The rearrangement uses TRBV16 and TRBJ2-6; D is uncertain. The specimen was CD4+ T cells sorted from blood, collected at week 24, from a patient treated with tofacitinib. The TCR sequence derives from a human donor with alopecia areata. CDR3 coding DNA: TGTGCCAGCAGCCCGAGGCAGGCCGGGTCTGGGGCCAACGTCCTGACTTTC. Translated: CASSPRQAGSGANVLTF.